This passage covers 32 T cell receptor beta chains from one sample sequenced in a study of blood T cell repertoires in COVID-19. Libraries were prepared by immunoSEQ multiplex PCR; TCRdb keeps only in-frame clonotypes and omits some of them. Of about 52,000 clones in the sample, 86% were seen once. Sequencing used peripheral blood. The receptors shown here come from a woman older than 75 with acute or convalescent COVID-19.

This clone has a handful of counts. The V call is TRBV3-1 (or the pseudogene TRBV3-2), the J call TRBJ2-2, with no clear D. The germline V gene encodes CDR1 LGHDT and CDR2 YNNKEL (reference sequence). V was cut by 2 bases and J by 4 bases, with 8 bases left in between. The length of the CDR3 is 14 residues. The CDR3 coding sequence is TGTGCCAGCAGCCAATTATACAGCACCGGGGAGCTGTTTTTT. Translated: CASSQLYSTGELFF.

V usage is TRBV5-6 and J usage is TRBJ1-1; D is ambiguous. Germline V gene lookup returns CDR1 SGHDT and CDR2 YYEEEE. CDR3 length equals 14 residues. The ends were cut back, 2 bases at V and 1 base at J, with 9 bases in the middle. CDR3 in amino acids: CASSFGVGNTEAFF. The DNA of the CDR3 is TGTGCCAGCAGCTTCGGGGTAGGGAACACTGAAGCTTTCTTT.

The chain carries TRBV2 and TRBJ2-7; 10 bases agree with TRBD1. From germline, CDR1 is SNHLY and CDR2 FYNNEI. V lost 6 bases, J lost 6 bases, and 5 bases stayed unmatched. The length of the CDR3 is 13 residues. CDR3 nucleotides: TGTGCCAGCAGATACGGGACAGGGGCCGAGCAGTACTTC. It specifies CASRYGTGAEQYF. Using reference TRBV2 and TRBJ2-7 for the parts outside the CDR3, the full variable domain is EPEVTQTPSHQVTQMGQEVILRCVPISNHLYFYWYRQILGQKVEFLVSFYNNEISEKSEIFDDQFSVERPDGSNFTLKIRSTKLEDSAMYFCASRYGTGAEQYFGPGTRLTVT.

The rearrangement joins TRBV5-3 to TRBJ2-1; 14 bases map to TRBD2. TRBV5-3 is known as an ORF, though its function is uncertain. The CDR3 loop spans 16 amino acids. Trimming at V came to 4 bases and at J to 7 bases, leaving 7 bases not matched to a gene. The CDR3 nucleotides are TGTGCCAGAAGCACAAAAGGGACTAGCGGGAGAAATGAGCAGTTCTTC. It translates to CARSTKGTSGRNEQFF.

This chain uses TRBV7-3 with TRBJ2-3, with D maybe TRBD2 (5 bases). Germline-derived CDR1 and CDR2 are SGHTA and FQGTGA. The CDR3 runs to 12 residues. V was clipped by 3 bases and J by 8 bases, with 9 bases between them. CDR3 sequence (DNA): TGTGCCAGCAGCTTGGAAGGAGGTACGCAGTATTTT. Amino acids: CASSLEGGTQYF.

This chain uses TRBV7-8 with TRBJ2-7; 13 nucleotides agree with TRBD2. V lost 5 bases to trimming and J lost 6 bases; unmatched junction nucleotides: 4. The CDR3 is 14 amino acids. CDR1 and CDR2 (germline): SGHVS, FQNEAQ. DNA of the CDR3: TGTGCCAGCAGCAACGGACTAGCGGGAGTCGAGCAGTACGTC. This gives the protein CASSNGLAGVEQYV.

This clone was detected a few times. The V call is TRBV5-6, the J call TRBJ2-7; 7 bases align to TRBD2. This CDR3 is 14 amino acids long. Germline CDR1 reads SGHDT; CDR2 reads YYEEEE. The trim removed 0 bases at V and 4 bases at J, leaving 4 bases unmatched. The CDR3 loop is CASSLGAGKYEQYV. The CDR3 DNA follows: TGTGCCAGCAGCTTGGGAGCGGGGAAATACGAGCAGTACGTC.

The V call is TRBV11-3, the J call TRBJ1-1; maybe TRBD1 (6 bases). CDR1 SGHNT and CDR2 YENEEA come from the germline V gene. The CDR3 runs 17 residues. V lost 2 bases to trimming and J lost 7 bases, with 23 bases between them. The DNA for the CDR3 is TGTGCCAGCAGCTTAAATTGGGGGCAGGGGAATTCGGGTGAAGCTTTCTTT. Translating gives CASSLNWGQGNSGEAFF.

This clone appeared once. The CDR3 loop reads CASSSQGSNEQFF. DNA of the CDR3: TGCGCCAGCAGCTCGCAGGGAAGCAATGAGCAGTTCTTC. This rearrangement joins TRBV5-1 to TRBJ2-1; D is perhaps TRBD1 (5 bases). This CDR3 region has 13 residues. Germline CDR1 and CDR2: SGHRS and YFSETQ. Trimming left V 3 bases short and J 6 bases short, with 10 bases between.

The chain uses TRBV30 and TRBJ1-6, with D perhaps matching TRBD1 (6 bases). This CDR3 comprises 15 residues. Germline CDR1 reads GTSNPN; CDR2 reads SVGIG (reference sequence). Deletions cut 0 bases from V and 1 base from J, with 7 bases between. CDR3 amino acids: CAWSVQGSYNSPLHF. The CDR3 DNA is TGTGCCTGGAGTGTTCAGGGGTCCTATAATTCACCCCTCCACTTT.

The chain links TRBV18 to TRBJ1-2; weak D call: TRBD1 (5 bases). Trimming removed 3 bases at V and 0 bases at J, with 5 bases between. The CDR3 totals 13 residues. Germline assignment: CDR1 KGHSH and CDR2 LQKENI. CDR3: CASSPDTNYGYTF. CDR3 nucleotide sequence: TGTGCCAGCTCACCGGACACTAACTATGGCTACACCTTC.

This clone was detected only once. The rearrangement links TRBV5-1 to TRBJ2-6; 7 bases align to TRBD1. V lost 9 bases and J lost 4; bases outside the gene matches: 7. This CDR3 is built from 14 residues. Germline V CDR1 and CDR2: SGHRS, YFSETQ. This CDR3 reads CANKGGEGANVLTF. CDR3 nucleotides: TGCGCCAACAAAGGGGGCGAGGGGGCCAACGTCCTGACTTTC.

This clone was detected a few times. The chain recombines TRBV5-6 with TRBJ2-1; 9 bases are shared with TRBD2. Germline-derived CDR1 and CDR2 are SGHDT and YYEEEE. The length of the CDR3 is 12 residues. J lost 10 bases, V lost 4 bases, and 3 bases had no gene match. DNA for the CDR3: TGTGCCAGCAGCGACGGACTAGCGGAGCAGTTCTTC. It encodes CASSDGLAEQFF.

The V call is TRBV10-2, the J call TRBJ2-1; perhaps TRBD2 as D (7 bases). Germline V gene data show CDR1 as WSHSY and CDR2 as SAAADI. The CDR3 totals 15 residues. V lost 3 bases, J lost 9 bases, and 18 bases lay in between. CDR3 nucleotides: TGCGCCAGCAGTGAAACAGGGAGGGTTTTGGGTGAGCAGTTCTTC. Encoded protein: CASSETGRVLGEQFF.

The chain combines TRBV28 with TRBJ1-3; D unclear. Trimming took off 3 bases at V and 6 bases at J, with 15 bases between the two ends. This CDR3 contains 15 residues. CDR1 and CDR2 (germline): MDHEN, SYDVKM. In DNA form, the CDR3 reads TGTGCCAGCAGTTTCACGACGACTTATGCAAACACCATATATTTT. Protein sequence: CASSFTTTYANTIYF.

The chain uses TRBV5-1 and TRBJ1-1; 12 bases align to TRBD1. The CDR3 loop spans 16 amino acids. J gave up 5 bases and V 4 bases, and 9 bases lay outside the gene matches. Germline CDR1 reads SGHRS; CDR2 reads YFSETQ. CDR3 sequence: CASSMGQGALRTEAFF. The CDR3 DNA follows: TGCGCCAGCAGCATGGGACAGGGGGCCCTCCGGACTGAAGCTTTCTTT.

The genes are TRBV11-2 and TRBJ1-1; maybe TRBD1 (6 bases). Trimming cost V 0 bases and J 6 bases, with 17 bases left between them. The CDR3 is made up of 16 amino acids. Germline V gene data show CDR1 as SGHAT and CDR2 as FQNNGV. The CDR3 region is CASSLETGPGGAEAFF. The CDR3 DNA follows: TGTGCCAGCAGCTTAGAAACAGGGCCCGGGGGGGCTGAAGCTTTCTTT. Complete variable domain (other parts from reference TRBV11-2 and TRBJ1-1): EAGVAQSPRYKIIEKRQSVAFWCNPISGHATLYWYQQILGQGPKLLIQFQNNGVVDDSQLPKDRFSAERLKGVDSTLKIQPAKLEDSAVYLCASSLETGPGGAEAFFGQGTRLTVV.

V gene TRBV2 combines with J gene TRBJ1-4; tentative D call: TRBD1 (5 bases). Trimming removed 6 bases at V and 0 bases at J, with 8 bases between. This CDR3 contains 14 residues. CDR1 SNHLY and CDR2 FYNNEI come from the germline V gene. The CDR3 is CASRLTATNEKLFF. The DNA of the CDR3 is TGTGCCAGCAGGTTGACAGCAACTAATGAAAAACTGTTTTTT.

The gene calls are TRBV7-3 and TRBJ2-6; possibly TRBD1 for D (5 bases). Looked up from germline, CDR1 is SGHTA and CDR2 is FQGTGA. The length of the CDR3 is 15 residues. Trimming stripped 1 base from V and 4 bases from J, with 8 bases between. The CDR3 DNA is TGTGCCAGCAGCTTAAAAGGGGTCGGGGCCAACGTCCTGACTTTC. Translation gives CASSLKGVGANVLTF.

The J gene is TRBJ1-5, the V gene TRBV10-3; 10 bases map to TRBD1. The V segment lost 6 bases and the J segment 5 bases; nucleotides outside the gene matches: 1. The CDR3 contains 13 residues. Germline V lookup: CDR1 ENHRY, CDR2 SYGVKD. The CDR3 sequence: CAISGTGDQPQHF. CDR3 in DNA: TGTGCCATCAGCGGGACAGGGGATCAGCCCCAGCATTTT.

J is TRBJ2-3 and V is TRBV18; 10 bases map to TRBD2. Germline values: CDR1 KGHSH, CDR2 LQKENI. The CDR3 length is 18 residues. The V and J ends lost 6 bases and 2 bases, in that order; junction bases with no gene match: 14. For the CDR3, the DNA is TGTGCCAGCTCCCAAACAGCCGTAGCGGGGGGTCCCACAGATACGCAGTATTTT. This translates into CASSQTAVAGGPTDTQYF.

This chain joins TRBV6-5 and TRBJ1-6; no reliable D call. V was pared by 6 bases and J by 14 bases, with 11 bases between. The CDR3 has 11 residues. Germline V CDR1 and CDR2: MNHEY, SVGAGI. DNA of the CDR3: TGTGCCAGCAGCGGCGACAAGACCCTCCACTTT. Translating gives CASSGDKTLHF.

This chain uses TRBV15 with TRBJ1-1; D perhaps matches TRBD1 (6 bases). CDR1 and CDR2 from the germline V gene are LNHNV and YYDKDF (reference sequence). The V end was cut by 1 base, the J end by 1 base, with 16 bases between. The CDR3 has 17 amino acids. CDR3 loop: CATSRGLNRASNTEAFF. The CDR3, as DNA: TGTGCCACCAGCAGAGGATTAAACAGGGCTTCGAACACTGAAGCTTTCTTT.

The chain is built from TRBV7-9 and TRBJ2-4, with D uncertain. The germline V gene has CDR1 SEHNR and CDR2 FQNEAQ (reference sequence). With 2 bases removed from V and 3 bases from J, the gap between germline ends came to 17 bases. The CDR3 covers 17 residues. In DNA form, the CDR3 reads TGTGCCAGCAGCTTATTGGGTCTGGAGTTGGTCAAAAACATTCAGTACTTC. Translation: CASSLLGLELVKNIQYF.

The chain links TRBV29-1 to TRBJ2-1, with 8 bases that match TRBD1. CDR3 length: 14 amino acids. Per the germline V gene, CDR1 is SQVTM and CDR2 is ANQGSEA. The ends lost 4 bases at V and 7 bases at J; junction bases unmatched: 9. The CDR3 nucleotides read TGCAGCGTTGTGGGGCAGGGGGCAGTGAATGAGCAGTTCTTC. It encodes CSVVGQGAVNEQFF.

The rearrangement joins TRBV19 to TRBJ2-1, with 8 bases lining up with TRBD1. Germline V gives CDR1 LNHDA, CDR2 SQIVND (reference sequence). CDR3 length: 18 amino acids. Trimming took 1 base from V and 4 from J; bases not matched to a gene: 12. DNA of the CDR3: TGTGCCAGTAGTATAGGGTCCGGACAGGGTAAATGGTACAATGAGCAGTTCTTC. Translation gives CASSIGSGQGKWYNEQFF.

This sequence joins TRBV3-1 (or the pseudogene TRBV3-2) and TRBJ1-1, with unresolved D. V dropped 1 base and J dropped 3 bases, with 9 bases sitting between them. In germline, CDR1 is LGHDT, CDR2 YNNKEL (reference sequence). This CDR3 spans 14 amino acids. CDR3 in amino acids: CASSQVEQDTEAFF. In DNA, the CDR3 is TGTGCCAGCAGCCAAGTAGAGCAAGACACTGAAGCTTTCTTT.

The chain couples TRBV2 to TRBJ1-4, with D maybe TRBD1 (6 bases). In germline, CDR1 is SNHLY, CDR2 FYNNEI. The CDR3 runs 14 residues. V shed 3 bases and J shed 8 bases, with 13 bases lying between them. The DNA for the CDR3 is TGTGCCAGCAGTGACCAGGGGCAGTGGGAAAAACTGTTTTTT. Translation gives CASSDQGQWEKLFF.

This clone was seen a handful of times. This chain connects TRBV19 to TRBJ2-1, with 12 bases aligning to TRBD2. Germline V gene data show CDR1 as LNHDA and CDR2 as SQIVND (reference sequence). The CDR3 consists of 16 residues. The V and J ends lost 4 bases and 4 bases, in that order; junction bases with no gene match: 5. CDR3 loop: CASSNEGTSGYNEQFF. CDR3 DNA: TGTGCCAGTAGTAATGAGGGGACTAGCGGGTACAATGAGCAGTTCTTC.

The chain links TRBV5-4 to TRBJ2-7, with TRBD2 identical over 7 bases. The trim removed 4 bases at V and 2 bases at J, leaving 3 bases unmatched. Germline CDR1 and CDR2: SGHNT and YYREEE (reference sequence). The CDR3 loop spans 13 amino acids. The CDR3 region has the DNA TGTGCCAGCAGCCGGGGGGTTACCTACGAGCAGTACTTC. Translated: CASSRGVTYEQYF.

The chain joins TRBV3-1 (or the pseudogene TRBV3-2) to TRBJ1-1, with TRBD1 matching over 7 bases. CDR1 LGHDT and CDR2 YNNKEL come from the germline V gene (reference sequence). The CDR3 contains 14 residues. The V segment lost 2 bases and the J segment 2 bases; nucleotides outside the gene matches: 2. The DNA of the CDR3 is TGTGCCAGCAGCCAAAGGGACAGTAACACTGAAGCTTTCTTT. Translating it yields CASSQRDSNTEAFF.

The V gene is TRBV5-1, the J gene TRBJ2-1, with TRBD1 identical over 7 bases. J gave up 4 bases and V 3 bases, and 7 bases lay outside the gene matches. CDR1 and CDR2 from the germline V gene are SGHRS and YFSETQ. The CDR3 contains 15 residues. CDR3 bases: TGCGCCAGCAGCTCCGGGACAGCGCATTACAATGAGCAGTTCTTC. Translating gives CASSSGTAHYNEQFF.